A single sample gave rise to the 25 T cell receptor beta chains below, sequenced in a study of vaccination and CD4 T cells after COVID-19. Treatment given: approximately 11-day PBMC culture with coronavirus spike peptide pools or control peptides (ViraFEST assay). These receptors are not linked to any known antigen. The Oncomine TCR Beta short-read assay sequenced DNA from cultured CD4+ T cells. TCRdb re-called the PCR reads through MiXCR, storing one row per CDR3 protein. The data hold over 11,000 distinct CDR3 sequences, with 30% to 35% observed a single time. This material consisted of CD4+ T cells from blood, cultured in vitro, taken after SARS-CoV-2 vaccination. The source is a human donor who had recovered from COVID-19.

This sequence joins TRBV6-1 and TRBJ1-1; D uncertain. Per the germline V gene, CDR1 is MNHNS and CDR2 is SASEGT. The CDR3 consists of 14 residues. Trimming pared 6 bases from V and 5 bases from J, leaving 16 bases between. The CDR3 protein is CASRLSGVDTEAFF. CDR3 bases: TGTGCCAGCAGGCTCTCAGGAGTGGATACTGAAGCTTTCTTT.

The chain joins TRBV6-1 to TRBJ1-6; 7 bases are a match to TRBD1. The V segment lost 5 bases and the J segment 7 bases; nucleotides outside the gene matches: 8. There are 15 residues in the CDR3. Germline CDR1 reads MNHNS; CDR2 reads SASEGT. For the CDR3, the DNA is TGTGCCAGCAGTCCTGACAGGGCAAGGAATTCACCCCTCCACTTT. Protein product: CASSPDRARNSPLHF.

By frequency in the sample, this clonotype is medium-sized (0.01 to 0.1%). V is TRBV19 and J is TRBJ2-1; D perhaps matches TRBD2 (6 bases). This CDR3 spans 16 amino acids. Germline V gene data show CDR1 as LNHDA and CDR2 as SQIVND (reference sequence). The V and J ends lost 9 bases and 2 bases respectively, with 20 bases between them. The CDR3: CASAIRAEGTYNEQFF. Here the CDR3 DNA reads TGTGCCAGCGCGATAAGGGCGGAGGGGACCTACAATGAGCAGTTCTTC.

The chain uses TRBV19 and TRBJ2-1; D is possibly TRBD1 or TRBD2 (5 bases each). The germline V and J ends were trimmed by 5 bases and 2 bases, with 16 bases remaining between them. CDR1 is LNHDA, CDR2 SQIVND, per germline (reference sequence). This CDR3 is 16 amino acids long. Written as DNA, the CDR3 is TGTGCCAGTAGTGACCCCGGGACGTCTCCCTACAATGAGCAGTTCTTC. Translation gives CASSDPGTSPYNEQFF. Full variable domain (remainder filled in from reference TRBV19 and TRBJ2-1): DGGITQSPKYLFRKEGQNVTLSCEQNLNHDAMYWYRQDPGQGLRLIYYSQIVNDFQKGDIAEGYSVSREKKESFPLTVTSAQKNPTAFYLCASSDPGTSPYNEQFFGPGTRLTVL.

This clonotype appeared once. The rearrangement joins TRBV7-2 to TRBJ2-7; 7 bases are a match to TRBD2. J gave up 0 bases and V 3 bases, and 2 bases lay outside the gene matches. CDR1 SGHTA and CDR2 FQGNSA come from the germline V gene. This CDR3 has 14 amino acids. CDR3 bases: TGTGCCAGCAGCTTCGGCGGGAGCTCCTACGAGCAGTACTTC. The encoded protein is CASSFGGSSYEQYF.

This clonotype is medium-sized in the sample. This chain links TRBV29-1 with TRBJ1-2, with 7 bases aligning to TRBD1. In germline, CDR1 is SQVTM, CDR2 ANQGSEA. The length of the CDR3 is 13 residues. The V segment lost 7 bases and the J segment 0 bases; nucleotides outside the gene matches: 5. CDR3 DNA: TGCAGCGGCGGGACAGCCGCTAACTATGGCTACACCTTC. Its translation: CSGGTAANYGYTF. Supplemented by reference TRBV29-1 and TRBJ1-2, the full variable domain reads SAVISQKPSRDICQRGTSLTIQCQVDSQVTMMFWYRQQPGQSLTLIATANQGSEATYESGFVIDKFPISRPNLTFSTLTVSNMSPEDSSIYLCSGGTAANYGYTFGSGTRLTVV.

V usage is TRBV7-2 and J usage is TRBJ2-7; no definite D call. V was pared by 5 bases and J by 6 bases, with 14 bases between. There are 13 residues in the CDR3. Germline CDR1 and CDR2: SGHTA and FQGNSA. Here the CDR3 DNA reads TGTGCCAGCAGCCCATATGGAGCAGGCGAGCAGTACTTC. Amino acid sequence: CASSPYGAGEQYF.

The chain couples TRBV24-1 to TRBJ1-1; 7 nucleotides align to TRBD1. The CDR3 has 16 amino acids. The germline V gene encodes CDR1 KGHDR and CDR2 SFDVKD. V was pared by 8 bases and J by 4 bases, with 15 bases of the junction left unmatched. The CDR3 bases are TGTGCCACCAACCAACAGGGGTTTGGGCATAGCACTGAAGCTTTCTTT. The encoded protein is CATNQQGFGHSTEAFF.

This sequence joins TRBV15 and TRBJ2-7; no firm D call. V dropped 0 bases and J dropped 0 bases, with 15 bases sitting between them. The V gene's germline CDR1 is LNHNV and CDR2 YYDKDF (reference sequence). The CDR3 totals 17 residues. CDR3 residues: CATSRDWASPSSYEQYF. As DNA, the CDR3 is TGTGCCACCAGCAGAGATTGGGCCAGCCCCAGCTCCTACGAGCAGTACTTC.

This clonotype was seen a few times. Here the CDR3 DNA reads TGTGCCAGCAGCTTATCTAGCGGGACACGGAGTGAGCAGTACTTC. It yields the protein CASSLSSGTRSEQYF. This chain uses TRBV7-2 with TRBJ2-7; 9 positions match TRBD2. This CDR3 contains 15 residues. The trim removed 2 bases at V and 7 bases at J, leaving 9 bases unmatched. CDR1 SGHTA and CDR2 FQGNSA come from the germline V gene.

This clonotype was seen only a few times. Here the CDR3 reads CASIRANNEQFF. CDR3 DNA sequence: TGTGCCAGCATAAGAGCAAACAATGAGCAGTTCTTC. This rearrangement joins TRBV6-1 to TRBJ2-1; D not certain. Germline values: CDR1 MNHNS, CDR2 SASEGT. The V end was cut by 7 bases, the J end by 5 bases, with 9 bases between. The length of the CDR3 is 12 residues.

This chain uses TRBV19 with TRBJ2-3; D is ambiguous. The ends were cut back, 6 bases at V and 2 bases at J, with 15 bases in the middle. CDR1 LNHDA and CDR2 SQIVND come from the germline V gene (reference sequence). The CDR3 is 15 amino acids. CDR3 sequence: CASSPGVGYTDTQYF. CDR3 bases: TGTGCCAGTAGCCCGGGTGTCGGATACACAGATACGCAGTATTTT.

The sample holds a few counts of this clonotype. The chain employs TRBV11-2 and TRBJ2-2; D is uncertain. CDR3 size: 14 residues. Between the trimmed V and J ends, which lost 5 bases and 5 bases, there was a span of 12 bases. Germline V lookup: CDR1 SGHAT, CDR2 FQNNGV. The CDR3 sequence is CASSPYQTTGELFF. The CDR3 nucleotides are TGTGCCAGCAGCCCTTATCAGACGACCGGGGAGCTGTTTTTT.

The rearrangement uses TRBV28 and TRBJ2-7; unclear D gene. This CDR3 comprises 18 residues. Germline V gene data show CDR1 as MDHEN and CDR2 as SYDVKM. Trimming removed 0 bases at V and 2 bases at J, with 20 bases between. CDR3 protein: CASSLWNLYAPHTYEQYF. CDR3 nucleotide sequence: TGTGCCAGCAGTTTATGGAATCTATACGCACCCCATACCTACGAGCAGTACTTC.

The chain links TRBV28 to TRBJ2-4; possible D gene TRBD2, 6 bases. The CDR3 loop spans 12 amino acids. Trimming removed 2 bases at V and 15 bases at J, with 14 bases between. Germline loops: CDR1 MDHEN, CDR2 SYDVKM. CDR3 bases: TGTGCCAGCAGTTTACGGCGGGGAGAGCGGTACTTC. Translated, it gives CASSLRRGERYF.

V is TRBV4-2 and J is TRBJ1-2; 7 positions agree with TRBD1. This CDR3 comprises 18 residues. The V gene's germline CDR1 is LGHNA and CDR2 YNFKEQ. With 0 bases clipped from V and 6 bases from J, the junction kept 16 bases outside the gene matches. CDR3 sequence reads: CASSQDAAGGRPWDGYTF. For the CDR3, the DNA is TGTGCCAGCAGCCAAGACGCGGCAGGGGGGCGCCCCTGGGATGGCTACACCTTC.

This clonotype was detected a few times. V gene TRBV19 combines with J gene TRBJ1-2; no reliable D call. This CDR3 contains 13 residues. Trimming took 3 bases from V and 8 from J, leaving 13 bases between them. Looked up from germline, CDR1 is LNHDA and CDR2 is SQIVND (reference sequence). CDR3 sequence: CASSITQSSGYTF. DNA of the CDR3: TGTGCCAGTAGTATCACACAGTCTTCCGGCTACACCTTC.

This chain uses TRBV7-9 with TRBJ1-6; the D is unclear. Per the germline V gene, CDR1 is SEHNR and CDR2 is FQNEAQ (reference sequence). V shed 3 bases and J shed 7 bases, with 10 bases lying between them. This CDR3 is built from 14 residues. CDR3 sequence: CASSLVTGNSPLHF. CDR3 in DNA: TGTGCCAGCAGCTTGGTGACGGGAAATTCACCCCTCCACTTT.

This chain uses TRBV2 with TRBJ1-5, with D maybe TRBD1 (5 bases). This CDR3 is built from 15 residues. V dropped 4 bases and J dropped 2 bases, with 12 bases sitting between them. The germline V gene encodes CDR1 SNHLY and CDR2 FYNNEI. CDR3 loop: CASSVRTFGNQPQHF. CDR3 nucleotide sequence: TGTGCCAGCAGTGTCCGGACATTTGGCAATCAGCCCCAGCATTTT.

CDR3 in amino acids: CASSLGIARDSYEQYF. CDR3 DNA sequence: TGTGCCAGCAGCTTAGGAATCGCCCGAGACTCCTACGAGCAGTACTTC. The chain carries TRBV7-6 and TRBJ2-7; no definite D call. V lost 1 base to trimming and J lost 0 bases, with 13 bases between them. Germline values: CDR1 SGHVS, CDR2 FNYEAQ. The CDR3 extends over 16 amino acids.

V gene TRBV7-9 combines with J gene TRBJ1-6; no clear D gene. The CDR3 covers 14 residues. The V end was cut by 2 bases, the J end by 7 bases, with 9 bases between. CDR1 SEHNR and CDR2 FQNEAQ come from the germline V gene (reference sequence). The CDR3 sequence: CASSLQVGNSPLHF. CDR3 DNA: TGTGCCAGCAGCTTACAGGTGGGGAATTCACCCCTCCACTTT.

A few counts support this clonotype. The rearrangement joins TRBV7-3 to TRBJ2-5, with 8 bases lining up with TRBD2. CDR3 length: 17 amino acids. The V and J ends lost 1 base and 1 base, in that order; junction bases with no gene match: 8. CDR1 is SGHTA, CDR2 FQGTGA, per germline. The CDR3 is CASSLIGASGLQETQYF. For the CDR3, the DNA is TGTGCCAGCAGCTTAATAGGGGCTAGCGGGCTCCAAGAGACCCAGTACTTC.

This clonotype ranks as large. This chain connects TRBV7-2 to TRBJ2-7; possibly TRBD1 or TRBD2 for D (5 bases each). The V gene lost 5 bases and the J gene lost 5 bases, with 16 bases spanning the gap. The CDR3 loop spans 14 amino acids. Germline V gives CDR1 SGHTA, CDR2 FQGNSA. Here the CDR3 reads CASSPGPVNHEQYF. The CDR3 bases are TGTGCCAGCAGCCCGGGACCCGTCAACCACGAGCAGTACTTC.

The chain employs TRBV7-2 and TRBJ2-2; D unresolved. With 3 bases removed from V and 0 bases from J, the gap between germline ends came to 11 bases. Per germline, CDR1 SGHTA and CDR2 FQGNSA. The CDR3 covers 16 residues. As DNA, the CDR3 is TGTGCCAGCAGCTTTTACCCCGATACGAACACCGGGGAGCTGTTTTTT. Protein: CASSFYPDTNTGELFF.

This clonotype is large (0.1 to 1%). J is TRBJ1-1 and V is TRBV28; TRBD1 aligns across 8 bases. The germline V gene encodes CDR1 MDHEN and CDR2 SYDVKM. After removal of 3 bases from V and 0 bases from J, the junction contained 6 bases not matched to a gene. The CDR3 is 16 residues long. CDR3 amino acids: CASSFRGRGLNTEAFF. The DNA of the CDR3 is TGTGCCAGCAGTTTCAGGGGGCGTGGATTGAACACTGAAGCTTTCTTT.